Given below is one TCR beta chain in context. This sample stems from a study of T cell changes during pregnancy in multiple sclerosis. V lost 6 bases and J 0 bases, leaving 20 bases between the germline ends. Germline loops: CDR1 MDHEN, CDR2 SYDVKM. The CDR3 length is 17 residues. The repertoire was sequenced with immunoSEQ multiplex PCR; TCRdb's copy has only in-frame clones and lacks some. The sample lists fewer than 110,000 clones, almost 95% occurring once. This rearrangement joins TRBV28 to TRBJ1-1; a weak D match, TRBD1 (5 bases). This specimen was peripheral blood, taken after pregnancy. The source of this sequence is a female donor with multiple sclerosis, enrolled in a pregnancy study. CDR3 coding DNA: TGTGCCAGCAGCCTTCCCCGCCCAGGGTTTCTGAACACTGAAGCTTTCTTT. Its protein product is CASSLPRPGFLNTEAFF. The full variable domain, rest sourced from reference TRBV28 and TRBJ1-1, is DVKVTQSSRYLVKRTGEKVFLECVQDMDHENMFWYRQDPGLGLRLIYFSYDVKMKEKGDIPEGYSVSREKKERFSLILESASTNQTSMYLCASSLPRPGFLNTEAFFGQGTRLTVV.